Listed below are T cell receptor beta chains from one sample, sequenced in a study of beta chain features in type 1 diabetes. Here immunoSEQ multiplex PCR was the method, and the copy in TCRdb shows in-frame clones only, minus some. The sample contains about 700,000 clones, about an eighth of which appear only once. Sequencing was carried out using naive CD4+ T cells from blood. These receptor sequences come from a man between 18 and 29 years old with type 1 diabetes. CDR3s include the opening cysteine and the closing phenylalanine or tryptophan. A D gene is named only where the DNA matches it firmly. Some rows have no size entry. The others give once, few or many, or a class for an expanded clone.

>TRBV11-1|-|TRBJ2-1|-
TGTGCCAGCAGGTCACTAGACGTGGCCTACAATGAGCAGTTCTTC
CASRSLDVAYNEQFF
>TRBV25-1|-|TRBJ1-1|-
TGTGCCAGCACCCCGTGGGGGTCGAACACTGAAGCTTTCTTT
CASTPWGSNTEAFF
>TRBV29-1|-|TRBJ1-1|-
TGCAGCGCCCCGGTGGGCGGGAACACTGAAGCTTTCTTT
CSAPVGGNTEAFF
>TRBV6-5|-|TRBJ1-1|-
TGTGCCAGCAGTTACCCGGACACTGAAGCTTTCTTT
CASSYPDTEAFF
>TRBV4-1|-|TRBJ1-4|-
TGCGCCAGCAGCCAAGGAGGAAAACTGTTTTTT
CASSQGGKLFF
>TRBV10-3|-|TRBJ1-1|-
TGTGCCATCAGTGTTCTGGGAAACACTGAAGCTTTCTTT
CAISVLGNTEAFF
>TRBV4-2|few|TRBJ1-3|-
TGTGCCAGCAGCCCGCAGGACAACTCTGGAAACACCATATATTTT
CASSPQDNSGNTIYF
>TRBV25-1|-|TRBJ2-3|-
TGTGCCAGCAGTGAAAGCGGCACAGATACGCAGTATTTT
CASSESGTDTQYF
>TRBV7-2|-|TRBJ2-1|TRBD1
TGTGCCAGCAGCTCACCGGACAGGATTTACAATGAGCAGTTCTTC
CASSSPDRIYNEQFF
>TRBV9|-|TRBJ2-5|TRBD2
TGTGCCAGCAGCGCCGGCTGGGGTGTGGGGACTAGCGGGCCCCAGTACTTC
CASSAGWGVGTSGPQYF
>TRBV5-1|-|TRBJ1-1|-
TGCGCCAGCAGCTTTGGGGGCGCGTGGACTGAAGCTTTCTTT
CASSFGGAWTEAFF
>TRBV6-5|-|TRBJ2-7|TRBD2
TGTGCCAGCAAGCGGGGGAGTCACGAGCAGTACTTC
CASKRGSHEQYF
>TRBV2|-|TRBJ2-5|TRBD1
TGTGCCAGGAGGACGACAGGGGCCCTCCGTGAGACCCAGTACTTC
CARRTTGALRETQYF
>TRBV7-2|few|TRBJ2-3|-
TGTGCCAGCAGCCTCGGACAGAGCACAGATACGCAGTATTTT
CASSLGQSTDTQYF
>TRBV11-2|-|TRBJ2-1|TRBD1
TGTGCCAGCAGCTTAAGGGACAGCCTGGGGCAGTTCTTC
CASSLRDSLGQFF
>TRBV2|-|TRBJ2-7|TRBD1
TGTGCCAGCAGCTCCGGGACAGGGCCCTACGAGCAGTACTTC
CASSSGTGPYEQYF
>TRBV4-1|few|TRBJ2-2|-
TGCGCCAGCAGCCAACGGCAAAATTGGGGCACCGGGGAGCTGTTTTTT
CASSQRQNWGTGELFF
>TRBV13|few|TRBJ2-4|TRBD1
TGTGCCAGCAGCTTTTCCGGGACAGGGGCCAAAAACATTCAGTACTTC
CASSFSGTGAKNIQYF
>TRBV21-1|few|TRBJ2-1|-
TGTGCCAGCCCGGGGACAGGGGTCTACAATGAGCAGTTCTTC
CASPGTGVYNEQFF
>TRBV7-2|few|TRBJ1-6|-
TGTGCCAGCAGCAGTACAGGGAGTGGTAATTCACCCCTCCACTTT
CASSSTGSGNSPLHF
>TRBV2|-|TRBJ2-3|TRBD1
TGTGCCAGCATCCCACAGGGGATTATCCCCACAGATACGCAGTATTTT
CASIPQGIIPTDTQYF
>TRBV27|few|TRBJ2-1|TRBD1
TGTGCCAGCAGTTGGAGGAGGGACAGGGGGCATCCTACGGATGAGCAGTTCTTC
CASSWRRDRGHPTDEQFF
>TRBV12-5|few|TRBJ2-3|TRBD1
TGTGCTAGTGGTTTGGGGGGGACAGGCACAGATACGCAGTATTTT
CASGLGGTGTDTQYF
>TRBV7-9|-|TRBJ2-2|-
TGTGCCAGCAGCCCCGGACCTGGGGAGCTGTTTTTT
CASSPGPGELFF
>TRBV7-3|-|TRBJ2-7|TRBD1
TGTGCCAGCAGCCAACGACAGGGCGGCGAGCAGTACTTC
CASSQRQGGEQYF
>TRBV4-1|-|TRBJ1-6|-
TGCGCCAGCAGCCAAGGAGAGGGGAATAATTCACCCCTCCACTTT
CASSQGEGNNSPLHF
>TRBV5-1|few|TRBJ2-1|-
TGCGCCAGCAGCCCGGACCTTGGGGAGCAGTTCTTC
CASSPDLGEQFF
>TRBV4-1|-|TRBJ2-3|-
TGCGCCAGCAGCCAAACCCAGCCAGATACGCAGTATTTT
CASSQTQPDTQYF
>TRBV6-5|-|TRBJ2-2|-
TGTGCCAGCAGCAGGGACCTATCGAACACCGGGGAGCTGTTTTTT
CASSRDLSNTGELFF
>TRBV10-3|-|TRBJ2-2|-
TGTGCCATCAGGGGGACATTAACCGGGGAGCTGTTTTTT
CAIRGTLTGELFF
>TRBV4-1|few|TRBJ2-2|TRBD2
TGCGCCAGCAGCCAAGTGGCGCTAGCGGGGTTCACCGGGGAGCTGTTTTTT
CASSQVALAGFTGELFF
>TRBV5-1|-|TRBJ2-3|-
TGCGCCAGCAGCTTGGAACAGGCAGATACGCAGTATTTT
CASSLEQADTQYF
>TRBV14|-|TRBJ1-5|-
TGTGCCAGCAGCCAATCCGACCATCAGCCCCAGCATTTT
CASSQSDHQPQHF
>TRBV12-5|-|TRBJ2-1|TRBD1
TGTGCTAGTGGTTCTCGAACGGGACAGGAGTACAATGAGCAGTTCTTC
CASGSRTGQEYNEQFF
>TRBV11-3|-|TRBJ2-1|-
TGTGCCAGCAGCTTAGTGGCGTGGTCAGGCAATGAGCAGTTCTTC
CASSLVAWSGNEQFF
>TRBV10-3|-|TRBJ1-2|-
TGTGCCATCAGTGAGTCCGGTGACCGGTTACAGGGCCCCGGGCCTTATGGCTACACCTTC
CAISESGDRLQGPGPYGYTF
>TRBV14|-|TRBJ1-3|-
TGTGCCAGCAGCTTAATAGGAACTGGAAACACCATATATTTT
CASSLIGTGNTIYF
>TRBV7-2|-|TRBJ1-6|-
TGTGCCAGCAGCTTAGAGGGACTCTTGAACAATTCACCCCTCCACTTT
CASSLEGLLNNSPLHF
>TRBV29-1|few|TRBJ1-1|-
TGCAGCGTTGGGGCAGTTCCCATGAACACTGAAGCTTTCTTT
CSVGAVPMNTEAFF
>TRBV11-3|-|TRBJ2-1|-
TGTGCCAGCAGCTTAGTGGAGGGCGGGAATGAGCAGTTCTTC
CASSLVEGGNEQFF
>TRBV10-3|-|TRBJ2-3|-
TGTGCCACTATAAAAACGGATACGCAGTATTTT
CATIKTDTQYF
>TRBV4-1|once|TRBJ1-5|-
TGCGCCAGCAGCCAAGAAGCGCATCCTAGCAATCAGCCCCAGCATTTT
CASSQEAHPSNQPQHF
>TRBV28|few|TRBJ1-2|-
TGTGCCAGCAGTTTAATTGGGAAAAACTATGGCTACACCTTC
CASSLIGKNYGYTF
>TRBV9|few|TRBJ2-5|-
TGTGCCAGCAGCACCCGGGGAGGACCGGGCGACGTGGGGCAAGAGACCCAGTACTTC
CASSTRGGPGDVGQETQYF
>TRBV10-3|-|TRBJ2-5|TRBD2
TGTGCCATCAGTGAGGGAGGAGCGGGGGTAGAGACCCAGTACTTC
CAISEGGAGVETQYF